This entry lists 21 T cell receptor beta chains sequenced from one sample in a study of T cells in localized non-small cell lung cancer. Sequenced by immunoSEQ multiplex PCR; TCRdb stores in-frame clones only, minus some. The sample yields approximately 37,000 clones, approximately 86% seen once. Here the sequenced sample was peripheral blood, taken before any cancer treatment. The receptor source for this set is a man aged 18 to 49 with stage I lung adenocarcinoma.

The chain has TRBV18 and TRBJ2-3; TRBD2 agrees at 11 bases. CDR3 length equals 19 residues. V lost 0 bases, J lost 2 bases, and 10 bases stayed unmatched. Germline values: CDR1 KGHSH, CDR2 LQKENI. CDR3 DNA: TGTGCCAGCTCACCACCGGGGATACTAGCGGGGGATGACACAGATACGCAGTATTTT. Amino acids: CASSPPGILAGDDTDTQYF.

The J gene is TRBJ1-1, the V gene TRBV5-4, with D unresolved. This CDR3 is built from 14 residues. Germline lookup yields CDR1 SGHNT and CDR2 YYREEE (reference sequence). Trimming removed 4 bases at V and 4 bases at J, with 14 bases between. CDR3 protein: CASSHDMGSTEAFF. The CDR3 DNA reads TGTGCCAGCAGCCACGATATGGGTTCCACTGAAGCTTTCTTT.

This rearrangement joins TRBV14 to TRBJ1-3; D is ambiguous. Trimming left V 3 bases short and J 4 bases short, with 4 bases between. CDR1 SGHDN and CDR2 FVKESK come from the germline V gene. The CDR3 has 12 residues. This CDR3 reads CASSHSGNTIYF. Here the CDR3 DNA reads TGTGCCAGCAGCCACTCAGGAAACACCATATATTTT.

This chain joins TRBV5-1 and TRBJ2-5; 7 positions agree with TRBD1. V lost 3 bases to trimming and J lost 2 bases; unmatched junction nucleotides: 7. CDR3 length: 15 residues. CDR1 and CDR2 (germline): SGHRS, YFSETQ. The CDR3 sequence: CASSWVGDRQETQYF. In DNA form, the CDR3 reads TGCGCCAGCAGCTGGGTGGGGGACAGACAAGAGACCCAGTACTTC.

Here the CDR3 reads CASTREFSSGNTIYF. In DNA, the CDR3 is TGTGCCAGCACGAGGGAGTTTAGCTCTGGAAACACCATATATTTT. This sequence joins TRBV6-1 and TRBJ1-3; D unresolved. CDR3 length equals 15 residues. V lost 7 bases, J lost 0 bases, and 13 bases lay in between. From germline, CDR1 is MNHNS and CDR2 SASEGT.

V usage is TRBV10-1 and J usage is TRBJ1-3; TRBD1 is a possible D gene (5 bases). Trimming pared 3 bases from V and 0 bases from J, leaving 9 bases between. CDR3 length: 15 residues. Germline V gene lookup returns CDR1 WNHNN and CDR2 SYGVQD (reference sequence). CDR3 loop: CASSDYRRSGNTIYF. The DNA of the CDR3 is TGCGCCAGCAGTGATTACAGGCGCTCTGGAAACACCATATATTTT.

V and J are TRBV5-4 and TRBJ1-3; tentative D call: TRBD1 (5 bases). Germline V CDR1 and CDR2: SGHNT, YYREEE (reference sequence). The V end lost 0 bases, the J end lost 4 bases, and 17 bases lay between the germline ends. There are 17 residues in the CDR3. This CDR3 reads CASSLVFSGGTGNTIYF. CDR3 DNA: TGTGCCAGCAGCTTGGTCTTTAGCGGCGGGACGGGAAACACCATATATTTT.

The rearrangement links TRBV28 to TRBJ1-3; D ambiguous. V lost 5 bases and J 0 bases, leaving 14 bases between the germline ends. Per the germline V gene, CDR1 is MDHEN and CDR2 is SYDVKM. The CDR3 is 16 residues long. The DNA of the CDR3 is TGTGCCAGCAGTCAACCGACATTATCCTCTGGAAACACCATATATTTT. This sequence encodes CASSQPTLSSGNTIYF.

The chain recombines TRBV27 with TRBJ2-5; 9 nucleotides match TRBD1. There are 15 residues in the CDR3. V dropped 5 bases and J dropped 4; count of bases not matched to a gene: 8. Germline V gene lookup returns CDR1 MNHEY and CDR2 SMNVEV (reference sequence). The CDR3 nucleotides are TGTGCCAGCAGTCTTATCGGGGACAGGGCAGAGACCCAGTACTTC. Translated: CASSLIGDRAETQYF.

J is TRBJ1-6 and V is TRBV18; possible D gene TRBD1, 5 bases. CDR1 is KGHSH and CDR2 is LQKENI in the germline V gene. CDR3 length: 16 amino acids. V lost 6 bases, J lost 2 bases, and 14 bases lay in between. CDR3 bases: TGTGCCAGCTCTGCCGGGCCAGGGCCCTATAATTCACCCCTCCACTTT. Translating it yields CASSAGPGPYNSPLHF.

V gene TRBV6-1 combines with J gene TRBJ2-3; the match to TRBD2 covers 10 bases. V lost 10 bases and J lost 0; bases outside the gene matches: 7. This CDR3 is 15 amino acids long. CDR1 and CDR2 from the germline V gene are MNHNS and SASEGT. DNA of the CDR3: TGTGCCACCTCAGGACTAGCGGATAGCACAGATACGCAGTATTTT. This gives the protein CATSGLADSTDTQYF.

V gene TRBV5-1 combines with J gene TRBJ1-4, with 8 nucleotides matching TRBD1. Germline assignment: CDR1 SGHRS and CDR2 YFSETQ. Trimming took 4 bases from V and 0 from J; bases not matched to a gene: 5. The CDR3 is 16 residues long. The DNA for the CDR3 is TGCGCCAGCAGCCACGGACAGGGCCCAACTAATGAAAAACTGTTTTTT. This gives the protein CASSHGQGPTNEKLFF.

V and J are TRBV7-2 and TRBJ1-2; D is unresolved. Trimming stripped 1 base from V and 4 bases from J, with 19 bases between. In germline, CDR1 is SGHTA, CDR2 FQGNSA. The CDR3 has 17 residues. The CDR3 spells CASSLVIEQPPAYGYTF. CDR3 DNA sequence: TGTGCCAGCAGCTTAGTCATTGAGCAGCCCCCCGCCTATGGCTACACCTTC.

The chain joins TRBV27 to TRBJ2-7; D ambiguous. V was cut by 5 bases and J by 0 bases, with 14 bases left in between. Germline values: CDR1 MNHEY, CDR2 SMNVEV (reference sequence). This CDR3 is 15 amino acids long. In DNA form, the CDR3 reads TGTGCCAGCAGTCCGCTAGGCTGGGGCTCCTACGAGCAGTACTTC. Its protein product is CASSPLGWGSYEQYF.

The J gene is TRBJ1-1, the V gene TRBV5-4; 9 bases align to TRBD1. Unmatched junction bases numbered 16, after V lost 5 bases and J lost 11 bases. The germline gives CDR1 SGHNT, CDR2 YYREEE (reference sequence). This CDR3 region has 15 residues. The CDR3 DNA follows: TGTGCCAGCAGTGGATTACAGGGGGCGTTGGGAAAGGCTTTCTTT. This codes for CASSGLQGALGKAFF.

This clone was picked up one time. The chain links TRBV5-1 to TRBJ2-1; 9 bases match TRBD2. This CDR3 spans 14 amino acids. The V gene's germline CDR1 is SGHRS and CDR2 YFSETQ. Trimming took 0 bases from V and 7 from J; bases not matched to a gene: 2. This chain's CDR3 is CASSLGLAGNEQFF. DNA of the CDR3: TGCGCCAGCAGCTTGGGTCTAGCGGGGAATGAGCAGTTCTTC.

This rearrangement joins TRBV30 to TRBJ2-1; unclear D gene. The CDR3 loop spans 12 amino acids. Per the germline V gene, CDR1 is GTSNPN and CDR2 is SVGIG (reference sequence). V lost 2 bases and J 7 bases, leaving 9 bases between the germline ends. The CDR3 here is CAWSTPLNEQFF. CDR3 DNA: TGTGCCTGGAGTACCCCTCTGAATGAGCAGTTCTTC.

The chain has TRBV25-1 and TRBJ1-2; a possible D gene is TRBD1 (5 bases). CDR3 length: 14 amino acids. V lost 1 base, J lost 3 bases, and 9 bases lay in between. Germline V gene data show CDR1 as MGHDK and CDR2 as SYGVNS. CDR3 protein: CASSESGRYYGYTF. CDR3 DNA: TGTGCCAGCAGTGAATCGGGACGGTACTATGGCTACACCTTC.

The genes are TRBV4-3 and TRBJ2-6; D is ambiguous. The CDR3 runs to 17 residues. Trimming took off 3 bases at V and 0 bases at J, with 12 bases between the two ends. The germline gives CDR1 LGHNA, CDR2 YSLEER. CDR3 nucleotide sequence: TGCGCCAGCAGCCAGAGTAACTTCCTCTCTGGGGCCAACGTCCTGACTTTC. Translating gives CASSQSNFLSGANVLTF.

The chain carries TRBV7-2 and TRBJ2-3, with 9 bases aligning to TRBD1. V was pared by 6 bases and J by 4 bases, with 8 bases of the junction left unmatched. CDR1 and CDR2 from the germline V gene are SGHTA and FQGNSA. The CDR3 loop spans 15 amino acids. DNA of the CDR3: TGTGCCAGCAGGCGGACAGGGGTGCGTTCAGATACGCAGTATTTT. It yields the protein CASRRTGVRSDTQYF.

This sequence joins TRBV9 and TRBJ1-2, with D possibly TRBD1 on 6 matching bases. This CDR3 spans 13 amino acids. Germline CDR1 and CDR2: SGDLS and YYNGEE. Trimming left V 4 bases short and J 8 bases short, with 15 bases between. Written as DNA, the CDR3 is TGTGCCAGCAGCCTACCAGGGGCCTCAGGCTACACCTTC. It is translated as CASSLPGASGYTF.